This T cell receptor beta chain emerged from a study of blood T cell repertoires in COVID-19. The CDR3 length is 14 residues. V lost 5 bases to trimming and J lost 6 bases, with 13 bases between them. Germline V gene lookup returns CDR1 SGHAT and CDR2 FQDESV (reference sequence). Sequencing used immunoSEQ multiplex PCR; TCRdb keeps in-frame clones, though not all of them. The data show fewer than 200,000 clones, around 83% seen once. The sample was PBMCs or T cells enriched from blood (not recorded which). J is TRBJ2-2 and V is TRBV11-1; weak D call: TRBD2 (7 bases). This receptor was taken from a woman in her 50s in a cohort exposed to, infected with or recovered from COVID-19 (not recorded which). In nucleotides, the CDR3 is TGTGCCAGCAGCCCTTGGGGGGGCCCCGGGGAGCTGTTTTTT. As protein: CASSPWGGPGELFF.